Listed below are T cell receptor beta chains from one sample, sequenced in a study of blood T cell repertoires in COVID-19. Repertoires were generated with immunoSEQ multiplex PCR, while TCRdb's copy carries only in-frame clones and drops some. Of approximately 210,000 clones listed, around four fifths are singletons. Sequencing input: peripheral blood. All receptors derive from a woman between 65 and 79 years old with active or convalescent COVID-19. Each CDR3 is given with its conserved first and last residue. D genes are given only for firm matches. Size tells how often a clone was seen (once, few, many) or the class of an expanded clone, and some rows leave it out.

len	v_gene	d_gene	j_gene	abundance	CDR3nt	CDR3aa
15	TRBV7-8	-	TRBJ2-1	-	TGTGCCAGCGCCAACTACCCCCGGGGATACAATGAGCAGTTCTTC	CASANYPRGYNEQFF
16	TRBV6-1	-	TRBJ2-6	-	TGTGCCAGCAGTGTCCAGATTCTCTCTGGGGCCAACGTCCTGACTTTC	CASSVQILSGANVLTF
13	TRBV5-1	-	TRBJ1-1	-	TGCGCCAGCAGCGTTCAGGTCAACACTGAAGCTTTCTTT	CASSVQVNTEAFF
14	TRBV6-1	-	TRBJ2-5	once	TGTGCCAGCAGTGAAGCGGGAGGCCAAGAGACCCAGTACTTC	CASSEAGGQETQYF
17	TRBV2	-	TRBJ1-2	-	TGTGCCAGCAGTGAAGCGCTTCTACGTCTCCAGACGCGGGGCTACACCTTC	CASSEALLRLQTRGYTF
18	TRBV9	TRBD2	TRBJ2-3	-	TGTGCCAGTGGGACTAGCGGGAGCTCCGCACACCCCACAGATACGCAGTATTTT	CASGTSGSSAHPTDTQYF
16	TRBV5-4	TRBD1	TRBJ2-1	-	TGTGCCAGCAGCGGGCAGGGGGCGGGATTGTACAATGAGCAGTTCTTC	CASSGQGAGLYNEQFF
15	TRBV15	-	TRBJ1-2	-	TGTGCCACCAGGGGGACTTCGGAGGAGGGCTATGGCTACACCTTC	CATRGTSEEGYGYTF
15	TRBV7-8	-	TRBJ2-2	-	TGTGCCAGCAGCTTAGTCCGGTCCCCGACCGGGGAGCTGTTTTTT	CASSLVRSPTGELFF
16	TRBV6-6	TRBD1	TRBJ2-5	-	TGTGCCAGCAGTTCCCGGGACAGGGTCTTAGTAGGGGCCCAGTACTTC	CASSSRDRVLVGAQYF
13	TRBV24-1	TRBD2	TRBJ2-5	-	TGTGCCACCAGCCGGACTAGCATCCAGACCCAGTACTTC	CATSRTSIQTQYF
11	TRBV20-1	-	TRBJ1-1	-	TGCAGTGCTCCGTTGACGGGGGTTGCTTTCTTT	CSAPLTGVAFF
21	TRBV20-1	-	TRBJ1-1	-	TGCAGTGCTAGTCTTTCGGTGGACTGGGGGGTCAGCGGAAAAACGAACACTGAAGCTTTCTTT	CSASLSVDWGVSGKTNTEAFF
16	TRBV5-6	-	TRBJ1-4	-	TGTGCCAGCAGCCGCCCCCCCGACAGCGCGGAGGAAAAACTGTTTTTT	CASSRPPDSAEEKLFF
15	TRBV7-9	TRBD1	TRBJ2-1	-	TGTGCCAGCAGCTTAATAGGGGGCGTCTACAATGAGCAGTTCTTC	CASSLIGGVYNEQFF
15	TRBV5-6	TRBD1	TRBJ1-4	once	TGTGCCAGCAGCTTAGACCGGGACAGGGAGATGAAACTGTTTTTT	CASSLDRDREMKLFF
16	TRBV10-3	-	TRBJ2-7	-	TGTGCCACTGGAGGGCGGGTGGGCACCTCAGCTGGCGAGCAGTACTTC	CATGGRVGTSAGEQYF
14	TRBV28	-	TRBJ1-2	-	TGTGCCAGCAGTCGTCAGGGTATTAGATATGGCTACACCTTC	CASSRQGIRYGYTF
18	TRBV4-2	TRBD2	TRBJ2-5	-	TGTGCCAGCAGCCAAAGGGGACTAGCGGGAGGCCCCCAAGAGACCCAGTACTTC	CASSQRGLAGGPQETQYF
15	TRBV5-6	TRBD1	TRBJ1-1	-	TGTGCCAGCAGCTCTTGGGACAGAATGAACACTGAAGCTTTCTTT	CASSSWDRMNTEAFF
13	TRBV4-2	-	TRBJ2-7	-	TGTGCCAGCAGCCAAGGCTCAGGGCCCGAGCAGTACTTC	CASSQGSGPEQYF
16	TRBV2	TRBD2	TRBJ2-1	-	TGTGCCAGCTCCAGCTTCCTAGCGGGAGGATCCGGTGAGCAGTTCTTC	CASSSFLAGGSGEQFF
15	TRBV7-3	-	TRBJ2-3	-	TGTGCCAGCAGCTTAGATGTAGTGCGCACAGATACGCAGTATTTT	CASSLDVVRTDTQYF
12	TRBV30	TRBD1	TRBJ1-2	-	TGTGCCTCCACAGGGGGCAAGAATGGCTACACCTTC	CASTGGKNGYTF
15	TRBV5-1	-	TRBJ2-1	-	TGCGCCAGCAGCTTCAAGGTTGGGGCCAACAATGAGCAGTTCTTC	CASSFKVGANNEQFF
12	TRBV3-1/TRBV3-2	-	TRBJ2-7	-	TGTGCCAGCAGCCCTGGAAGGAGCGAGCAGTACTTC	CASSPGRSEQYF
18	TRBV11-3	-	TRBJ2-3	few	TGTGCCAGCAGCTTAGGGACGACAGGCCACACAGGTTTAGATACGCAGTATTTT	CASSLGTTGHTGLDTQYF
14	TRBV2	TRBD2	TRBJ2-5	-	TGTGCCAGCAGCATCTACGGGAGGGGAGAGACCCAGTACTTC	CASSIYGRGETQYF
16	TRBV10-3	-	TRBJ1-2	-	TGTGCCATCAATTTCGTGGGCGGGGGAGGATCCTATGGCTACACCTTC	CAINFVGGGGSYGYTF
16	TRBV20-1	TRBD2	TRBJ2-3	-	TGCAGTGCTAGTGCGGGAGGGACAAGTATGACAGATACGCAGTATTTT	CSASAGGTSMTDTQYF
13	TRBV3-1/TRBV3-2	-	TRBJ2-7	-	TGTGCCAGCAGCCAAGTGGAGGGGTGGGAGCAGTACTTC	CASSQVEGWEQYF
15	TRBV19	-	TRBJ2-2	-	TGTGCCAGTAGTCGGGGGACTCCGAACACCGGGGAGCTGTTTTTT	CASSRGTPNTGELFF
14	TRBV19	TRBD1	TRBJ1-5	-	TGTGCCAGTAGACAGGGGGCAGGGAATCAGCCCCAGCATTTT	CASRQGAGNQPQHF
16	TRBV2	TRBD2	TRBJ2-7	-	TGTGCCAGCAGTAGGACTAGCGGGAGCATCGGTAGAGAGCAGTACTTC	CASSRTSGSIGREQYF
13	TRBV20-1	-	TRBJ2-3	-	TGCAGTGCTAGTCGTTTTAGCACAGATACGCAGTATTTT	CSASRFSTDTQYF
15	TRBV6-5	-	TRBJ1-2	-	TGTGCCAGCCGTCCGGACTTATCTCTTTTATATGGCTACACCTTC	CASRPDLSLLYGYTF
16	TRBV7-2	TRBD2	TRBJ2-7	once	TGTGCCAGCAGCCCACGGACTAGCGGGAGAACGGGCGAGCAGTACTTC	CASSPRTSGRTGEQYF
15	TRBV19	TRBD2	TRBJ2-7	few	TGTGCCACTTCGGAGTATGGGACTAGAACCTACGAGCAGTACTTC	CATSEYGTRTYEQYF
15	TRBV30	TRBD2	TRBJ2-1	few	TGTGCCTGGAGTGTGGCGGGAGGCTGGGGGAAGGAGCAGTTCTTC	CAWSVAGGWGKEQFF
17	TRBV5-1	TRBD2	TRBJ2-3	few	TGCGCCAGCAGCCCGGGACTAGCGGGAGGCGGGATAGATACGCAGTATTTT	CASSPGLAGGGIDTQYF
18	TRBV24-1	TRBD2	TRBJ2-2	-	TGTGCCACCAGTGATTTTCCGGGACTAGCGGGAGGGCCCGGGGAGCTGTTTTTT	CATSDFPGLAGGPGELFF
15	TRBV5-4	TRBD1	TRBJ2-3	-	TGTGCCAGCAGTCCAACCGGGACAGGGACAGATACGCAGTATTTT	CASSPTGTGTDTQYF
16	TRBV19	-	TRBJ2-5	-	TGTGCCAGTAGTATAAGCAGGGCGCCCTTCCAAGAGACCCAGTACTTC	CASSISRAPFQETQYF
15	TRBV27	-	TRBJ1-5	-	TGTGCCAGCAGTCGACTTACAAATAGCAATCAGCCCCAGCATTTT	CASSRLTNSNQPQHF
16	TRBV18	-	TRBJ2-1	-	TGTGCCAGCTCACTGAAAACGGGACATTCCTACAATGAGCAGTTCTTC	CASSLKTGHSYNEQFF
15	TRBV9	TRBD1	TRBJ1-4	-	TGTGCCAGCAGCCACCGGACAGGGGGCGGCGAAAAACTGTTTTTT	CASSHRTGGGEKLFF
15	TRBV5-4	-	TRBJ2-7	-	TGTGCCAGCAGCTTGAATGGCGGGACGATCTACGAGCAGTACTTC	CASSLNGGTIYEQYF
11	TRBV6-5	-	TRBJ1-5	-	TGTGCCGGCGGGCGCAATCAGCCCCAGCATTTT	CAGGRNQPQHF
14	TRBV28	TRBD1	TRBJ2-7	-	TGTGCCAGCACTACAGGGGTTGCCTCCTACGAGCAGTACTTC	CASTTGVASYEQYF
12	TRBV7-9	-	TRBJ2-3	-	TGTGCCAGCAGCTTAGCCCTTGATACGCAGTATTTT	CASSLALDTQYF
17	TRBV5-1	TRBD1	TRBJ1-4	-	TGCGCCAGCAGCTTGAGGTCGGGAGGGACAGGGATCGAAAAACTGTTTTTT	CASSLRSGGTGIEKLFF
14	TRBV7-9	-	TRBJ1-4	-	TGTGCCAGCGACGCGGGTACTGGTATCGAAAAACTGTTTTTT	CASDAGTGIEKLFF
14	TRBV7-9	-	TRBJ1-1	few	TGTGCCAGCAGCTTAGGTCTTATGAACACTGAAGCTTTCTTT	CASSLGLMNTEAFF
16	TRBV18	TRBD1	TRBJ1-1	-	TGTGCCAGCTCAAGACGGACAGGGGGCATGAACACTGAAGCTTTCTTT	CASSRRTGGMNTEAFF
14	TRBV19	-	TRBJ2-2	once	TGTGCCAGTAGTATGGGCCCGAACACCGGGGAGCTGTTTTTT	CASSMGPNTGELFF